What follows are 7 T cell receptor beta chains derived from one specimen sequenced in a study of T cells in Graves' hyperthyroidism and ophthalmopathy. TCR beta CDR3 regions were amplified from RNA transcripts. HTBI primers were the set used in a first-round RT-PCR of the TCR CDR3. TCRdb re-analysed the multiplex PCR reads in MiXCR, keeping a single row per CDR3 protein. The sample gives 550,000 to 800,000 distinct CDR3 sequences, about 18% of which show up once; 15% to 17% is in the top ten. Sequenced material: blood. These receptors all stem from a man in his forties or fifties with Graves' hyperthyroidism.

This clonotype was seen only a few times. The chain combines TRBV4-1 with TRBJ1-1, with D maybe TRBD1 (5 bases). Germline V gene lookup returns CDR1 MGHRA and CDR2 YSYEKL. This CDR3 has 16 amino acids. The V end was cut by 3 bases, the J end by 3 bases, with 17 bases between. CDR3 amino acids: CASSQMGRRYDTEAFF. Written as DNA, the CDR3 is TGCGCCAGCAGCCAGATGGGACGGAGATACGACACTGAAGCTTTCTTT.

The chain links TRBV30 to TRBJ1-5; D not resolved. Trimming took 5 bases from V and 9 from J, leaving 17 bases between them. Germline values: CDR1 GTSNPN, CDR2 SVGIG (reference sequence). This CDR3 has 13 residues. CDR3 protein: CAWSGLLGSPQHF. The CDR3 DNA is TGTGCCTGGTCGGGCCTCCTCGGCTCGCCCCAGCATTTT.

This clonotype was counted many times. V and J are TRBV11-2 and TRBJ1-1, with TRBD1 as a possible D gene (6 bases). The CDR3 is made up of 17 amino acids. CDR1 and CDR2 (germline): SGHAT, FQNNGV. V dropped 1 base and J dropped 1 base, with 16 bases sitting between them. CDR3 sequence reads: CASSLGWGDRSNTEAFF. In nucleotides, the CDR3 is TGTGCCAGCAGCTTAGGGTGGGGTGACAGGTCGAACACTGAAGCTTTCTTT. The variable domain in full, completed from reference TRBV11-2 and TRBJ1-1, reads EAGVAQSPRYKIIEKRQSVAFWCNPISGHATLYWYQQILGQGPKLLIQFQNNGVVDDSQLPKDRFSAERLKGVDSTLKIQPAKLEDSAVYLCASSLGWGDRSNTEAFFGQGTRLTVV.

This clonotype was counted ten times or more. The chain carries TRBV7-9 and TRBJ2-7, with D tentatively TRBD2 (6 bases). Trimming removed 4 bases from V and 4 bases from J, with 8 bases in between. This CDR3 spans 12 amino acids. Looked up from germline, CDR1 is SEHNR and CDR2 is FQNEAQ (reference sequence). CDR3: CASSSDYYEQYF. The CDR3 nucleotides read TGTGCCAGCAGCTCGGACTATTACGAGCAGTACTTC.

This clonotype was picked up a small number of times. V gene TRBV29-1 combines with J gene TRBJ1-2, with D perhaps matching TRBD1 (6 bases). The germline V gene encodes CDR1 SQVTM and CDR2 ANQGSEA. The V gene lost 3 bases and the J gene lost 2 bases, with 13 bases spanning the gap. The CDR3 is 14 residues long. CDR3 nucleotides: TGCAGCGTTGACGCCGGGACACGGAACTATGGCTACACCTTC. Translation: CSVDAGTRNYGYTF.

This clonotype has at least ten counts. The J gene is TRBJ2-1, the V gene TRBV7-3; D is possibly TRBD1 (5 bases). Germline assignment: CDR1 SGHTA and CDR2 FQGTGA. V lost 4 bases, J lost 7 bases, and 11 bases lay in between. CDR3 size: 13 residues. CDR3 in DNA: TGTGCCAGCAGCTGGGGCCCCGGGAATGAGCAGTTCTTC. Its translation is CASSWGPGNEQFF.

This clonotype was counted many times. The CDR3 here is CASSQELDNEQFF. The CDR3, as DNA: TGTGCCAGCAGCCAAGAACTGGACAATGAGCAGTTCTTC. This chain connects TRBV3-1 to TRBJ2-1, with no clear D. This CDR3 has 13 residues. Germline loops: CDR1 LGHDT, CDR2 YNNKEL (reference sequence). The ends were cut back, 0 bases at V and 5 bases at J, with 5 bases in the middle.